This TCR beta chain was identified in a study of human T cells and chemical hapten exposure. Study-wide results and limits: Because they had alopecia, donors may respond immunologically unlike healthy people.

Of note for this clonotype: The antigen is unknown.

The CDR3 length is 16 residues. Losses at the gene ends were 2 bases for V and 3 bases for J; bases not matched to a gene: 9. CDR1 is MDHEN, CDR2 SYDVKM, per germline. The study used a library that attached unique molecular identifiers to individual cDNA molecules. TCRdb re-derived calls from the RACE reads in MiXCR, one entry per CDR3 protein. This table has roughly 100,000 distinct CDR3 sequences, 9.3% appearing once. Time point here: patch test 2, 6 weeks after DPC sensitization. Documented treatment: therapeutic diphenylcyclopropenone sensitization with weekly scalp DPC. Sequencing was performed on whole blood, taken in connection with sensitization to the hapten diphenylcyclopropenone (DPC). This TCR was recovered from a woman in her forties with alopecia areata. Some clones in this sample may be carry-over from other donors' samples. V is TRBV28 and J is TRBJ2-7, with 8 nucleotides matching TRBD1. CDR3 amino acids: CASSLAPDRGLYEQYF. CDR3 nucleotide sequence: TGTGCCAGCAGTTTAGCCCCCGACAGGGGCCTCTACGAGCAGTACTTC.